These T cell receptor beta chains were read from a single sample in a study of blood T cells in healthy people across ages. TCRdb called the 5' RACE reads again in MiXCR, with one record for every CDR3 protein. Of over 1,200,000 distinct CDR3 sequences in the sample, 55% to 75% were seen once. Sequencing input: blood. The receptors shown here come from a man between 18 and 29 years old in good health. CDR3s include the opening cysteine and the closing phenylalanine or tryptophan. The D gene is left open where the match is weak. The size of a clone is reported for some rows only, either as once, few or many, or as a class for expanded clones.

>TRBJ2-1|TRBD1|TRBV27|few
TGTGCCAGCAGTTTATTTCAAGAGGCGACAGGGGGTGAGCAGTTCTTC
CASSLFQEATGGEQFF
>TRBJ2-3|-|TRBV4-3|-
TGCGCCAGCAGCAAGAGTGGCCAATTAGATACGCAGTATTTT
CASSKSGQLDTQYF
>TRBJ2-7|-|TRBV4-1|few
TGCGCCAGCAGCCAAGTCGGGGACCTCCTTTACGAGCAGTACTTC
CASSQVGDLLYEQYF
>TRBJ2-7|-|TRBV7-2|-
TGTGCCAGCAGCTTAGAGGGAATCTTTTACGAGCAGTACTTC
CASSLEGIFYEQYF
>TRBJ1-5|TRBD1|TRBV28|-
TGTGCCAGCAGTTTATATGGGGCGGGCAGGCAGGGGGATCAGCCCCAGCATTTT
CASSLYGAGRQGDQPQHF
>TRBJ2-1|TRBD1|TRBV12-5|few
TGTGCTAGTGGAACTTCGGGACAGGGGTATGAGCAGTTCTTC
CASGTSGQGYEQFF
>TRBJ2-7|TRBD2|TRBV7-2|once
TGTGCCAGCAGCTTAGGTGGGTCCAGCGGGGTGACCTACGAGCAGTACTTC
CASSLGGSSGVTYEQYF
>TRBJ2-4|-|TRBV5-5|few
TGTGCCAGCAGCCCCGGGACCCTCCCGAACATTCAGTACTTC
CASSPGTLPNIQYF
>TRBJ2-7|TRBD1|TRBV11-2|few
TGTGCCAGCAGCTTGGCAAAGGACAGGTACTACGAGCAGTACTTC
CASSLAKDRYYEQYF
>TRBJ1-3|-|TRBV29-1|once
TGCAGCGTTGAAGTTCCGGAGCGCAAACAAACTAAGTACTCTGGAAACACCATATATTTT
CSVEVPERKQTKYSGNTIYF
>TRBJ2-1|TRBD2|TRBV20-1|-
TGCAGTGCTAGAGCTGGACTAGCGGTTTCCTACAATGAGCAGTTCTTC
CSARAGLAVSYNEQFF
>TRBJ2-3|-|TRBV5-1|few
TGCGCCAGCAGTCAAGGACTCTGGACTAGCACAGATACGCAGTATTTT
CASSQGLWTSTDTQYF
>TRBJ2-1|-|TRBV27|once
TGTGCCAGCAGTTTAATGGTGGGGCTCGAATACAATGAGCAGTTCTTC
CASSLMVGLEYNEQFF
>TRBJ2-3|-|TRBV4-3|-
TGCGTCAGCAGCCCCTCCTGGAGGGGGTGGACAGATACGCAGTATTTT
CVSSPSWRGWTDTQYF
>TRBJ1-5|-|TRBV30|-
TGTGCCTGGAGTGGGAAGGCGAATCAGCCCCAGCATTTT
CAWSGKANQPQHF
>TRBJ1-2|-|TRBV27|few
TGTGCCAGCAGAGGGTCAGGGGCCGGTGGCTACACCTTC
CASRGSGAGGYTF
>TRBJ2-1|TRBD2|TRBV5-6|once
TGTGCCAGCAGCTTAATCGGGAGGGCCGGATACAATGAGCAGTTCTTC
CASSLIGRAGYNEQFF
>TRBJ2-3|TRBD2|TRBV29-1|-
TGCAGCGTCCCGACTAGCGGGAACACAGATACGCAGTATTTT
CSVPTSGNTDTQYF
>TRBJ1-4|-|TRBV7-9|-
TGTGCCAGCAGCCTGACAGCATATAATGAAAAACTGTTTTTT
CASSLTAYNEKLFF
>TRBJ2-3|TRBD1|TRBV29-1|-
TGCAGCGTTGAAGAAGAGGACAGGGGGCGCCCAGATACGCAGTATTTT
CSVEEEDRGRPDTQYF
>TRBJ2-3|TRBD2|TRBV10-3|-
TGTGCCGCCGGGGGGGCAGGCACAGATACGCAGTATTTT
CAAGGAGTDTQYF
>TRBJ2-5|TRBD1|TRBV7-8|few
TGTGCCAGCACCCTACAAGGGGGCGTTGGGGAGACCCAGTACTTC
CASTLQGGVGETQYF
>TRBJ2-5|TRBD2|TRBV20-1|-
TGCAGTGCTAGTGAAGCGGGAGATGGGACCCAGTACTTC
CSASEAGDGTQYF
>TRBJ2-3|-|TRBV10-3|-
TGTGCCATCAGCGACATAGGAGGGGATACGCAGTATTTT
CAISDIGGDTQYF
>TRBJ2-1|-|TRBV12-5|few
TGTGCTAGTGGCGTTGACTCCAGCTCCTACAATGAGCAGTTCTTC
CASGVDSSSYNEQFF
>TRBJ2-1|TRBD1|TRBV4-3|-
TGCGCCAGCAGCCATGCCGGGACAGGGACTTACAATGAGCAGTTCTTC
CASSHAGTGTYNEQFF
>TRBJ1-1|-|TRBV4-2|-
TGTGCCAGCAGCCCCCTTCGGGGGGGGGAAGCTTTCTTT
CASSPLRGGEAFF
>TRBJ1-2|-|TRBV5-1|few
TGCGCCAGCAGCAACTCTGGGTATGGCTACACCTTC
CASSNSGYGYTF
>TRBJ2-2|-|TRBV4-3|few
TGCGCCAGCAGCCGACGAAGAGACGGGGAGCTGTTTTTT
CASSRRRDGELFF
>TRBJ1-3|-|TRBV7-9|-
TGTGCCAGCAGCCCCCCGGTCCGGATGGGAAACACCACATATTTT
CASSPPVRMGNTTYF
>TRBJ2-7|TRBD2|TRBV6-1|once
TGTGCCAGCACATTCGCGGCGGGAGACATGGGATACGAGCAGTACTTC
CASTFAAGDMGYEQYF
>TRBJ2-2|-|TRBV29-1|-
TGCAGCGTTGGAGGGACTGTGAACACCGGGGAGCTGTTTTTT
CSVGGTVNTGELFF
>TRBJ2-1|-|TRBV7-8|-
TGTGCCAGCAGCTCGCCTCTAATTGATGAGCAGTTCTTC
CASSSPLIDEQFF
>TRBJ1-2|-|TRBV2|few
TGTGCCAGTTCACCACAGGAGTTTACTAACTATGGCTACACCTTC
CASSPQEFTNYGYTF
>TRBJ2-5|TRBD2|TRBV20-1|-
TGCAGTGCTGGACTAGTGATGAATCAGTACTTC
CSAGLVMNQYF
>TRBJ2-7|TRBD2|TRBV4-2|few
TGTGCCAGCAGCCAAGAAACTAGCGGGGGATACGAGCAGTACTTC
CASSQETSGGYEQYF
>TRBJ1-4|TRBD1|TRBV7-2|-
TGTGCCAGCAGCCAAGAAAACAGGGGGCCGCTTAATGAAAAACTGTTTTTT
CASSQENRGPLNEKLFF
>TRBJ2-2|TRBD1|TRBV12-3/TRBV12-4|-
TGTGCCAGCATCCCGGGACAGGCCTCCGGGGAGCTGTTTTTT
CASIPGQASGELFF
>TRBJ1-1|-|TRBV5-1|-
TGCGCCAGCAGCTTGGAAGCTACGAACACTGAAGCTTTCTTT
CASSLEATNTEAFF
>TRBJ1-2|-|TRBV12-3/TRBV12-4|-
TGTGCCAGCAGTTTAGCGTCGGCAGGGCTTGGCTACACCTTC
CASSLASAGLGYTF
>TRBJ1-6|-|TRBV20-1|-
TGCAGTGCTAGCCCAGGCAGGGGAGGGAATTCACCCCTCCACTTT
CSASPGRGGNSPLHF